The 22 T cell receptor beta chains below were found in one sample sequenced in a study of T-cell memory formation after mild COVID-19. Each CDR3 protein is one row after TCRdb ran MiXCR on the 5' RACE reads. The repertoire holds around 110,000 distinct CDR3 sequences, roughly 12% seen once, with more than 25% in the top ten. The material sequenced was PBMCs or a T cell subset sorted from them (not recorded which). The receptors originated from an adult woman who had mild COVID-19 (a few samples of this study predate the infection). Cell type and time point are not known.

This clonotype was counted only a few times. CDR3 sequence reads: CSARGGRGVTEAFF. The CDR3 nucleotides are TGCAGTGCTAGAGGTGGCCGGGGAGTGACTGAAGCTTTCTTT. V and J are TRBV20-1 and TRBJ1-1, with D unresolved. V dropped 1 base and J dropped 5 bases, with 14 bases sitting between them. CDR1 and CDR2 (germline): DFQATT, SNEGSKA (reference sequence). This CDR3 is built from 14 residues.

This clonotype was seen many times. The chain links TRBV6-2 or TRBV6-3 to TRBJ2-7, with D tentatively TRBD1 (5 bases). Trimming stripped 2 bases from V and 3 bases from J, with 20 bases between. CDR1 and CDR2 (germline): MNHEY, SVGEGT. This CDR3 comprises 17 residues. The CDR3 region is CASSYPTATPYYYEQYF. DNA for the CDR3: TGTGCCAGCAGTTACCCGACAGCCACTCCTTACTACTACGAGCAGTACTTC.

J is TRBJ2-1 and V is TRBV29-1, with D possibly TRBD2 on 6 matching bases. Germline loops: CDR1 SQVTM, CDR2 ANQGSEA. V lost 6 bases and J 10 bases, leaving 16 bases between the germline ends. CDR3 length: 12 residues. The CDR3 loop reads CSVDGTPEEQFF. CDR3 sequence (DNA): TGCAGCGTGGATGGGACTCCGGAAGAGCAGTTCTTC.

The CDR3 coding sequence is TGTGCCAGCGGACCCATAGCGGGGGGTCCAGATACGCAGTATTTT. The encoded protein is CASGPIAGGPDTQYF. V is TRBV6-6 and J is TRBJ2-3; 10 bases are a match to TRBD2. The CDR3 has 15 residues. J gave up 4 bases and V 8 bases, and 9 bases lay outside the gene matches. Per germline, CDR1 MNHNY and CDR2 SVGAGI (reference sequence).

This clonotype was seen more than once but under ten times. The rearrangement joins TRBV20-1 to TRBJ2-3, with D perhaps TRBD1 or TRBD2 (6 bases each). This CDR3 has 16 residues. Trimming stripped 0 bases from V and 0 bases from J, with 13 bases between. The germline V gene has CDR1 DFQATT and CDR2 SNEGSKA (reference sequence). CDR3: CSARDPRGQSTDTQYF. The CDR3, as DNA: TGCAGTGCTAGAGATCCCCGGGGGCAGAGCACAGATACGCAGTATTTT.

The table lists this clonotype with a few counts. The genes are TRBV5-1 and TRBJ2-1; D gene unclear. The germline V and J ends were trimmed by 1 base and 7 bases, with 6 bases remaining between them. The germline CDR1 and CDR2 sequences are SGHRS and YFSETQ. CDR3 size: 12 residues. The CDR3 spells CASSLKQNEQFF. CDR3 bases: TGCGCCAGCAGCTTGAAACAAAATGAGCAGTTCTTC.

This chain links TRBV5-1 with TRBJ2-5; D is possibly TRBD2 (6 bases). This CDR3 spans 14 amino acids. Trimming took off 0 bases at V and 3 bases at J, with 9 bases between the two ends. Germline CDR1 SGHRS, CDR2 YFSETQ. The CDR3 reads CASSLVGGEETQYF. The CDR3, as DNA: TGCGCCAGCAGCTTGGTCGGGGGAGAAGAGACCCAGTACTTC.

This clonotype turned up a few times. The CDR3 loop is CASSQDLGEGLYEQYF. In DNA form, the CDR3 reads TGCGCCAGCAGCCAAGATCTCGGTGAGGGTCTCTACGAGCAGTACTTC. The V gene is TRBV4-3, the J gene TRBJ2-7; TRBD2 is a possible D gene (5 bases). There are 16 residues in the CDR3. In germline, CDR1 is LGHNA, CDR2 YSLEER. Trimming removed 0 bases from V and 3 bases from J, with 15 bases in between.

The rearrangement joins TRBV15 to TRBJ2-3; a possible D gene is TRBD2 (5 bases). The CDR3 is 15 residues long. Per germline, CDR1 LNHNV and CDR2 YYDKDF (reference sequence). V was pared by 1 base and J by 6 bases, with 14 bases between. For the CDR3, the DNA is TGTGCCACCAGCAGAGTCCCCGAAGGAGGCGATACGCAGTATTTT. It specifies CATSRVPEGGDTQYF.

The chain has TRBV12-3 or TRBV12-4 and TRBJ1-5; 8 bases are shared with TRBD1. After removal of 3 bases from V and 4 bases from J, the junction contained 2 bases not matched to a gene. The CDR3 totals 14 residues. The CDR3 region has the DNA TGTGCCAGCAGTTTTTACAGGGGGAATCAGCCCCAGCATTTT. This translates into CASSFYRGNQPQHF.

The chain uses TRBV14 and TRBJ1-4, with no clear D. Germline-derived CDR1 and CDR2 are SGHDN and FVKESK. The CDR3 sequence is 19 residues long. Trimming took off 4 bases at V and 0 bases at J, with 21 bases between the two ends. The CDR3 DNA reads as TGTGCCAGCAGCCTCCTAAGGGAACTCGACGGGACAACTAATGAAAAACTGTTTTTT. As protein: CASSLLRELDGTTNEKLFF. Looking up the rest from reference TRBV14 and TRBJ1-4 gives the full variable domain: EAGVTQFPSHSVIEKGQTVTLRCDPISGHDNLYWYRRVMGKEIKFLLHFVKESKQDESGMPNNRFLAERTGGTYSTLKVQPAELEDSGVYFCASSLLRELDGTTNEKLFFGSGTQLSVL.

This clonotype was observed a handful of times. This chain links TRBV6-6 with TRBJ2-3; no reliable D call. Germline V CDR1 and CDR2: MNHNY, SVGAGI (reference sequence). V lost 4 bases to trimming and J lost 0 bases, with 5 bases between them. The CDR3 loop spans 13 amino acids. Here the CDR3 reads CASSWSSTDTQYF. The CDR3 coding sequence is TGTGCCAGCAGTTGGTCAAGCACAGATACGCAGTATTTT.

The chain recombines TRBV4-1 with TRBJ2-7; TRBD1 matches 7 bases. Germline CDR1 is MGHRA and CDR2 is YSYEKL. The V and J ends lost 4 bases and 7 bases, in that order; junction bases with no gene match: 19. CDR3 size: 17 residues. CDR3 sequence reads: CASSRAGSPTGLGEQYF. The CDR3 DNA follows: TGCGCCAGCAGCCGGGCAGGATCACCGACAGGGCTGGGGGAGCAGTACTTC.

This clonotype showed up just a few times. The V call is TRBV7-2, the J call TRBJ2-7, with TRBD2 matching 8 bases. CDR3 length: 14 amino acids. CDR1 is SGHTA and CDR2 is FQGNSA in the germline V gene. V lost 3 bases and J lost 6; bases outside the gene matches: 7. The CDR3 DNA sequence: TGTGCCAGCAGCTTGGGACTAGGGCCTCTCGAGCAGTACTTC. It codes for CASSLGLGPLEQYF.

The chain uses TRBV6-5 and TRBJ2-1, with no clear D. The CDR3 covers 17 residues. Per germline, CDR1 MNHEY and CDR2 SVGAGI. V shed 6 bases and J shed 0 bases, with 18 bases lying between them. CDR3 loop: CASSYPPPGNSYNEQFF. In DNA, the CDR3 is TGTGCCAGCAGCTACCCTCCCCCGGGTAACTCCTACAATGAGCAGTTCTTC.

This chain uses TRBV3-1 with TRBJ2-7, with 10 bases matching TRBD1. Germline V gives CDR1 LGHDT, CDR2 YNNKEL (reference sequence). The CDR3 covers 15 residues. Trimming at V came to 1 base and at J to 3 bases, leaving 3 bases not matched to a gene. The CDR3, as DNA: TGTGCCAGCAGCCAAGGACAGGGGGCAATCTACGAGCAGTACTTC. Its protein is CASSQGQGAIYEQYF.

This clonotype has only a few counts. This chain connects TRBV11-2 to TRBJ2-7; possible D gene TRBD2, 6 bases. The CDR3 length is 11 residues. Germline V lookup: CDR1 SGHAT, CDR2 FQNNGV. Trimming took 4 bases from V and 7 from J, leaving 8 bases between them. DNA for the CDR3: TGTGCCAGCAGCTCCGCGGGGGAGCAGTACTTC. Translation gives CASSSAGEQYF. Together with reference TRBV11-2 and TRBJ2-7, the CDR3 gives the full variable domain: EAGVAQSPRYKIIEKRQSVAFWCNPISGHATLYWYQQILGQGPKLLIQFQNNGVVDDSQLPKDRFSAERLKGVDSTLKIQPAKLEDSAVYLCASSSAGEQYFGPGTRLTVT.

This clonotype showed up just a few times. The J gene is TRBJ2-7, the V gene TRBV27; D gene uncertain. Germline V CDR1 and CDR2: MNHEY, SMNVEV (reference sequence). Deletions cut 4 bases from V and 0 bases from J, with 16 bases between. The CDR3 totals 16 residues. The CDR3 coding sequence is TGTGCCAGCAGTTCCCCCAGAGGCCCCAGCTCCTACGAGCAGTACTTC. It codes for CASSSPRGPSSYEQYF.

This clonotype has more than one count but fewer than ten. This chain joins TRBV7-9 and TRBJ1-1, with TRBD1 as a possible D gene (5 bases). CDR3 length: 14 amino acids. Trimming shortened V by 5 bases and J by 8 bases, and 18 bases separated the two germline ends. Germline CDR1 SEHNR, CDR2 FQNEAQ (reference sequence). In nucleotides, the CDR3 is TGTGCCAGCAGCGGAAACACCGGGACCGTAGAAGCTTTCTTT. Encoded protein: CASSGNTGTVEAFF.

This clonotype was seen a few times. The chain carries TRBV3-1 and TRBJ2-1, with D possibly matching TRBD1 (6 bases). Germline lookup yields CDR1 LGHDT and CDR2 YNNKEL (reference sequence). This CDR3 is 12 amino acids long. V was clipped by 2 bases and J by 14 bases, with 13 bases between them. As DNA, the CDR3 is TGTGCCAGCAGCCAAACACAGGGTGTGGAGTTCTTC. This sequence encodes CASSQTQGVEFF.

This chain links TRBV20-1 with TRBJ2-1, with 11 bases lining up with TRBD2. The length of the CDR3 is 17 residues. V shed 0 bases, J shed 4 bases, and the junction held 8 bases outside the gene matches. CDR1 DFQATT and CDR2 SNEGSKA come from the germline V gene (reference sequence). The chain's CDR3 is CSARDGNSGRVYNEQFF. CDR3 sequence (DNA): TGCAGTGCTAGAGATGGAAATAGCGGGAGGGTATACAATGAGCAGTTCTTC.

Many counts were recorded for this clonotype. CDR3 coding DNA: TGTGCCAGCAGCTTAAGACAGGGCACCGGGGAGCTGTTTTTT. Amino acid sequence: CASSLRQGTGELFF. The chain couples TRBV7-2 to TRBJ2-2; 7 bases line up with TRBD1. Germline lookup yields CDR1 SGHTA and CDR2 FQGNSA. V lost 2 bases, J lost 4 bases, and 1 base stayed unmatched. The CDR3 runs 14 residues.